This T cell receptor beta chain was recorded in a study of blood T cell repertoires in COVID-19. Libraries were prepared by immunoSEQ multiplex PCR; TCRdb keeps only in-frame clonotypes and omits some of them. In the table there are approximately 250,000 clones, roughly 86% of which are singletons. The CDR3 is made up of 13 amino acids. V dropped 10 bases and J dropped 6; count of bases not matched to a gene: 12. Germline V gene lookup returns CDR1 ENHRY and CDR2 SYGVKD. Sequencing was performed on peripheral blood. The TCR comes from a woman older than 75 with COVID-19, enrolled during active disease. V and J are TRBV10-3 and TRBJ2-7, with 7 bases aligning to TRBD2. This CDR3 is CATRGVGLGEQYF. In nucleotides, the CDR3 is TGTGCCACTCGGGGGGTGGGTTTGGGCGAGCAGTACTTC.